The 29 T cell receptor beta chains presented below share a single source sample, sequenced in a study of blood T cell repertoires in COVID-19. This table comes from immunoSEQ multiplex PCR, and its TCRdb copy is limited to in-frame clones, with some not included. The table has tens of thousands of clones, 75% to 80% seen once; the top ten hold 16%. Sequenced sample: peripheral blood. The receptors originated from a human donor in a cohort sampled during active COVID-19.

V and J are TRBV5-1 and TRBJ1-3, with no clear D. Deletions cut 0 bases from V and 4 bases from J, with 5 bases between. In germline, CDR1 is SGHRS, CDR2 YFSETQ. CDR3 length: 13 amino acids. Written as DNA, the CDR3 is TGCGCCAGCAGCTTGGGCCTAGGAAACACCATATATTTT. It codes for CASSLGLGNTIYF.

This clone was seen more than once but under ten times. The V gene is TRBV11-2, the J gene TRBJ1-2; D is possibly TRBD1 (6 bases). In germline, CDR1 is SGHAT, CDR2 FQNNGV. This CDR3 comprises 17 residues. V lost 4 bases and J 6 bases, leaving 24 bases between the germline ends. The CDR3 protein is CASSSLGAGAEANGYTF. In nucleotides, the CDR3 is TGTGCCAGCAGCTCCCTAGGGGCAGGGGCTGAGGCCAATGGCTACACCTTC.

CDR3 nucleotide sequence: TGCGCCAGCAGCCAAGCCGATGGGACAGGGGCCTACGAGCAGTACTTC. Translation: CASSQADGTGAYEQYF. This chain uses TRBV4-1 with TRBJ2-7; the match to TRBD1 covers 10 bases. The trim removed 1 base at V and 2 bases at J, leaving 5 bases unmatched. The germline gives CDR1 MGHRA, CDR2 YSYEKL. The CDR3 spans 16 residues.

The rearrangement links TRBV5-1 to TRBJ1-2, with TRBD1 as a possible D gene (6 bases). Germline values: CDR1 SGHRS, CDR2 YFSETQ. With 4 bases removed from V and 4 bases from J, the gap between germline ends came to 14 bases. The CDR3 consists of 14 residues. DNA for the CDR3: TGCGCCAGCAGCGAAGACGGGGGGCCCTATGGCTACACCTTC. Residues: CASSEDGGPYGYTF. Based on the CDR3 plus reference TRBV5-1 and TRBJ1-2, the full variable domain is KAGVTQTPRYLIKTRGQQVTLSCSPISGHRSVSWYQQTPGQGLQFLFEYFSETQRNKGNFPGRFSGRQFSNSRSEMNVSTLELGDSALYLCASSEDGGPYGYTFGSGTRLTVV.

The chain links TRBV29-1 to TRBJ2-3, with 8 bases aligning to TRBD1. CDR3 length: 13 residues. V lost 6 bases and J lost 3; bases outside the gene matches: 5. CDR1 and CDR2 (germline): SQVTM, ANQGSEA. As DNA, the CDR3 is TGCAGCGTGACAAGACAGGGGACAGATACGCAGTATTTT. This codes for CSVTRQGTDTQYF.

J is TRBJ2-3 and V is TRBV19, with 10 bases lining up with TRBD1. The CDR3 runs to 16 residues. Looked up from germline, CDR1 is LNHDA and CDR2 is SQIVND (reference sequence). With 3 bases clipped from V and 3 bases from J, the junction kept 6 bases outside the gene matches. This CDR3 reads CASSMGPGQGTDTQYF. CDR3 in DNA: TGTGCCAGTAGTATGGGGCCGGGACAGGGGACAGATACGCAGTATTTT.

This CDR3 reads CASSSRGTGAQETQYF. The CDR3, as DNA: TGTGCCAGCAGCTCTAGGGGAACAGGGGCCCAAGAGACCCAGTACTTC. V gene TRBV7-9 combines with J gene TRBJ2-5; 7 bases are a match to TRBD1. V lost 4 bases to trimming and J lost 1 base; unmatched junction nucleotides: 9. The CDR3 has 16 amino acids. CDR1 and CDR2 from the germline V gene are SEHNR and FQNEAQ (reference sequence).

This chain links TRBV6-1 with TRBJ1-5; 7 bases are shared with TRBD1. The CDR3 runs 15 residues. Germline CDR1 and CDR2: MNHNS and SASEGT. J lost 5 bases, V lost 3 bases, and 7 bases had no gene match. In nucleotides, the CDR3 is TGTGCCAGCAGTGATCCTGGACAGGTTCATCAGCCCCAGCATTTT. Encoded protein: CASSDPGQVHQPQHF.

The V and J genes are TRBV11-2 and TRBJ2-7; a possible D gene is TRBD1 (5 bases). V shed 1 base and J shed 2 bases, with 9 bases lying between them. Per the germline V gene, CDR1 is SGHAT and CDR2 is FQNNGV. This CDR3 spans 14 amino acids. The CDR3 sequence is CASSLVQGPYEQYF. The CDR3 DNA reads as TGTGCCAGCAGCTTAGTTCAGGGTCCCTACGAGCAGTACTTC.

The genes are TRBV27 and TRBJ2-2; TRBD1 matches at 7 bases. The CDR3 covers 15 residues. The ends lost 6 bases at V and 0 bases at J; junction bases unmatched: 4. Germline-derived CDR1 and CDR2 are MNHEY and SMNVEV (reference sequence). In DNA form, the CDR3 reads TGTGCCAGCAGGCGACAGGGAACGAACACCGGGGAGCTGTTTTTT. This encodes CASRRQGTNTGELFF.

This clone has a single count. The V and J genes are TRBV9 and TRBJ2-3; TRBD2 might be the D (5 bases). The V end lost 0 bases, the J end lost 1 base, and 9 bases lay between the germline ends. Germline CDR1 SGDLS, CDR2 YYNGEE. CDR3 length equals 15 residues. Here the CDR3 reads CASSVVSGGTDTQYF. The CDR3 DNA sequence: TGTGCCAGCAGCGTAGTAAGCGGTGGCACAGATACGCAGTATTTT.

This sequence joins TRBV29-1 and TRBJ1-1; D is unresolved. The CDR3 covers 13 residues. Germline lookup yields CDR1 SQVTM and CDR2 ANQGSEA. Trimming pared 6 bases from V and 2 bases from J, leaving 13 bases between. CDR3 residues: CSVWEGPNTEAFF. The CDR3, as DNA: TGCAGCGTCTGGGAGGGCCCTAACACTGAAGCTTTCTTT.

This chain links TRBV7-3 with TRBJ2-2; 10 positions agree with TRBD2. The germline CDR1 and CDR2 sequences are SGHTA and FQGTGA. The CDR3 length is 15 residues. V was clipped by 5 bases and J by 8 bases; unmatched bases: 8. The CDR3: CASSPLAGVGGELFF. The CDR3 DNA follows: TGTGCCAGCAGCCCCCTAGCGGGAGTTGGGGGGGAGCTGTTTTTT.

This clone was recorded once. The chain is built from TRBV30 and TRBJ1-3; the D is unclear. The CDR3 is made up of 14 amino acids. Germline V gives CDR1 GTSNPN, CDR2 SVGIG (reference sequence). With 0 bases removed from V and 2 bases from J, the gap between germline ends came to 8 bases. As DNA, the CDR3 is TGTGCCTGGAGTGTAAAGGGAGCTGGAAACACCATATATTTT. It translates to CAWSVKGAGNTIYF.

The V call is TRBV19, the J call TRBJ2-1; 13 bases fit TRBD2. Germline V gene lookup returns CDR1 LNHDA and CDR2 SQIVND (reference sequence). V lost 6 bases and J lost 10; bases outside the gene matches: 9. The CDR3 runs 15 residues. The CDR3 here is CASRAGLAGDREQFF. CDR3 bases: TGTGCCAGTAGGGCCGGACTAGCGGGGGATAGGGAGCAGTTCTTC.

The chain recombines TRBV28 with TRBJ1-1; D uncertain. The V gene's germline CDR1 is MDHEN and CDR2 SYDVKM. This CDR3 is built from 12 residues. V dropped 3 bases and J dropped 4 bases, with 6 bases sitting between them. CDR3 sequence reads: CASSLRVTEAFF. The CDR3 region has the DNA TGTGCCAGCAGTTTGCGTGTCACTGAAGCTTTCTTT.

This sequence joins TRBV10-2 and TRBJ1-2, with D uncertain. Germline V CDR1 and CDR2: WSHSY, SAAADI. The length of the CDR3 is 15 residues. V was pared by 3 bases and J by 0 bases, with 11 bases between. The CDR3 DNA reads as TGCGCCAGCAGTGACCAACAGCTATCTAACTATGGCTACACCTTC. It is translated as CASSDQQLSNYGYTF.

The chain carries TRBV27 and TRBJ2-3; TRBD2 matches 7 bases. J lost 2 bases, V lost 3 bases, and 2 bases had no gene match. This CDR3 contains 14 residues. The germline V gene has CDR1 MNHEY and CDR2 SMNVEV (reference sequence). CDR3 sequence: CASSLGGSTDTQYF. The CDR3 DNA reads TGTGCCAGCAGTTTGGGGGGGTCCACAGATACGCAGTATTTT.

The V gene is TRBV7-9, the J gene TRBJ1-1, with D hard to call. The germline V gene encodes CDR1 SEHNR and CDR2 FQNEAQ (reference sequence). V lost 5 bases and J lost 1, with 11 bases in between. The CDR3 is 14 amino acids. Written as DNA, the CDR3 is TGTGCCAGCAGCAAAGGGCAACCGAACACTGAAGCTTTCTTT. This gives the protein CASSKGQPNTEAFF. Drawing the rest from reference TRBV7-9 and TRBJ1-1, the complete variable domain is DTGVSQNPRHKITKRGQNVTFRCDPISEHNRLYWYRQTLGQGPEFLTYFQNEAQLEKSRLLSDRFSAERPKGSFSTLEIQRTEQGDSAMYLCASSKGQPNTEAFFGQGTRLTVV.

This clone was seen repeatedly, ten times or more. The chain recombines TRBV27 with TRBJ2-5; 8 bases are a match to TRBD2. Germline assignment: CDR1 MNHEY and CDR2 SMNVEV (reference sequence). The CDR3 extends over 16 amino acids. Trimming removed 4 bases from V and 5 bases from J; junction bases left unmatched: 12. The CDR3 coding sequence is TGTGCCAGCAGTTCCGGGACTAGTATCTCACGGGAGACCCAGTACTTC. This translates into CASSSGTSISRETQYF.

The gene calls are TRBV24-1 and TRBJ2-3; D perhaps matches TRBD1 (5 bases). Germline-derived CDR1 and CDR2 are KGHDR and SFDVKD. There are 16 residues in the CDR3. V was cut by 4 bases and J by 0 bases, with 13 bases left in between. CDR3 in amino acids: CATSDHRKTSTDTQYF. The CDR3 region has the DNA TGTGCCACCAGTGACCACAGGAAAACTAGCACAGATACGCAGTATTTT.

This rearrangement joins TRBV7-3 to TRBJ2-7; TRBD2 is a possible D gene (6 bases). V lost 3 bases and J lost 12, with 18 bases in between. This CDR3 comprises 13 residues. The V gene's germline CDR1 is SGHTA and CDR2 FQGTGA. The CDR3 sequence: CASSFELGRRVYF. The CDR3 DNA reads TGTGCCAGCAGCTTTGAGCTTGGGAGGCGGGTGTACTTC.

The chain recombines TRBV7-2 with TRBJ1-2; TRBD1 might be the D (6 bases). Trimming shortened V by 5 bases and J by 2 bases, and 15 bases separated the two germline ends. CDR3 length equals 15 residues. The V gene's germline CDR1 is SGHTA and CDR2 FQGNSA. The DNA of the CDR3 is TGTGCCAGCAGCGCACACAGGGTGGCAAACTATGGCTACACCTTC. It is translated as CASSAHRVANYGYTF.

This chain links TRBV21-1 with TRBJ2-3; the table's D call of TRBD2 was not tested on the DNA. TRBV21-1 is recorded as a pseudogene. This CDR3 spans 16 amino acids. The chain's CDR3 is CASSKDQREMADTQYF. CDR3 nucleotides: TGTGCCAGCAGCAAAGACCAGCGGGAGATGGCAGATACGCAGTATTTT.

This chain uses TRBV11-3 with TRBJ2-3, with D unresolved. V gave up 5 bases and J gave up 6 bases, with 9 bases separating them. This CDR3 region has 12 residues. Germline lookup yields CDR1 SGHNT and CDR2 YENEEA. CDR3 DNA: TGTGCCAGCAGCCCGGGTGGGGATACGCAGTATTTT. Translation gives CASSPGGDTQYF.

The genes are TRBV7-6 and TRBJ2-1; 9 nucleotides line up with TRBD2. Per the germline V gene, CDR1 is SGHVS and CDR2 is FNYEAQ. The CDR3 extends over 17 amino acids. The trim removed 7 bases at V and 5 bases at J, leaving 15 bases unmatched. CDR3 protein: CASTTSPLAGHHNEQFF. In nucleotides, the CDR3 is TGTGCCAGCACCACTAGTCCCCTAGCGGGGCATCACAATGAGCAGTTCTTC.

The gene calls are TRBV27 and TRBJ2-7; TRBD1 agrees at 8 bases. V gave up 6 bases and J gave up 4 bases; unmatched junction bases: 5. CDR1 MNHEY and CDR2 SMNVEV come from the germline V gene (reference sequence). The CDR3 consists of 13 residues. The CDR3 DNA reads TGTGCCAGCAGGAGGACAGGGACGTACGAGCAGTACTTC. Translation: CASRRTGTYEQYF.

This clone was counted a single time. This chain links TRBV15 with TRBJ1-5, with 8 nucleotides matching TRBD1. CDR3 length: 15 residues. Germline assignment: CDR1 LNHNV and CDR2 YYDKDF (reference sequence). J gave up 1 base and V 5 bases, and 4 bases lay outside the gene matches. CDR3 sequence (DNA): TGTGCCACCAGCGGCGGGACAGGCAGCAATCAGCCCCAGCATTTT. Its translation is CATSGGTGSNQPQHF.

The chain has TRBV2 and TRBJ2-2; the D is unclear. V was cut by 6 bases and J by 10 bases, with 15 bases left in between. CDR3 length equals 13 residues. The germline V gene encodes CDR1 SNHLY and CDR2 FYNNEI. In DNA form, the CDR3 reads TGTGCCAGCAGCCGCGGTTACCGGGTGGAGCTGTTTTTT. This translates into CASSRGYRVELFF.